These 25 T cell receptor beta chains share one sample of origin, sequenced in a study of T-cell memory formation after mild COVID-19. TCRdb recomputed calls from the 5' RACE reads with MiXCR, one row per CDR3 protein. The table shows 200,000 or so distinct CDR3 sequences, with approximately 20% occurring only once. Material for sequencing was PBMCs or a T cell subset sorted from them (not recorded which). The source is an adult woman who had mild COVID-19 (a few samples of this study predate the infection). Cell type and time point are not known.

This clonotype was observed at least ten times. The rearrangement joins TRBV2 to TRBJ2-1, with 10 positions matching TRBD2. The CDR3 has 15 residues. Germline-derived CDR1 and CDR2 are SNHLY and FYNNEI. Unmatched junction bases numbered 5, after V lost 4 bases and J lost 5 bases. CDR3 amino acids: CASSGKRGGNNEQFF. The CDR3 bases are TGTGCCAGCAGTGGCAAGCGGGGGGGCAACAATGAGCAGTTCTTC.

V usage is TRBV5-6 and J usage is TRBJ2-1, with TRBD2 matching over 11 bases. CDR1 SGHDT and CDR2 YYEEEE come from the germline V gene. V was pared by 0 bases and J by 4 bases, with 6 bases of the junction left unmatched. The CDR3 runs 17 residues. The CDR3 coding sequence is TGTGCCAGCAGCTTGGTTTTAGCGGGGGGGATGTACAATGAGCAGTTCTTC. Its protein product is CASSLVLAGGMYNEQFF.

The sample holds a few counts of this clonotype. The chain uses TRBV2 and TRBJ2-1; a weak D match, TRBD2 (6 bases). With 9 bases removed from V and 10 bases from J, the gap between germline ends came to 16 bases. Germline V gene lookup returns CDR1 SNHLY and CDR2 FYNNEI. The CDR3 contains 12 residues. The CDR3 DNA reads TGTGCCAGTAACTTGGGGGGTCCGGAGCAGTTCTTC. Residues: CASNLGGPEQFF. The full variable domain, completed using reference TRBV2 and TRBJ2-1, is EPEVTQTPSHQVTQMGQEVILRCVPISNHLYFYWYRQILGQKVEFLVSFYNNEISEKSEIFDDQFSVERPDGSNFTLKIRSTKLEDSAMYFCASNLGGPEQFFGPGTRLTVL.

This clonotype was seen more than once but under ten times. The genes are TRBV29-1 and TRBJ2-1, with D perhaps matching TRBD2 (5 bases). The CDR3 runs 15 residues. Per germline, CDR1 SQVTM and CDR2 ANQGSEA. The germline V and J ends were trimmed by 4 bases and 1 base, with 14 bases remaining between them. As DNA, the CDR3 is TGCAGCGTTGGTGAGGGAATGGAGTCCTACAATGAGCAGTTCTTC. Protein sequence: CSVGEGMESYNEQFF.

This clonotype was observed a few times. The V and J genes are TRBV6-5 and TRBJ2-7; D is uncertain. V shed 5 bases and J shed 2 bases, with 16 bases lying between them. The V gene's germline CDR1 is MNHEY and CDR2 SVGAGI. This CDR3 has 15 residues. CDR3 region: CASSRAIVGTYEQYF. CDR3 sequence (DNA): TGTGCCAGCAGTCGAGCTATCGTGGGAACCTACGAGCAGTACTTC.

The table lists this clonotype with a few counts. V gene TRBV7-2 combines with J gene TRBJ2-3; D ambiguous. The germline V and J ends were trimmed by 6 bases and 2 bases, with 12 bases remaining between them. The V gene's germline CDR1 is SGHTA and CDR2 FQGNSA. This CDR3 region has 14 residues. The CDR3 protein is CASRVRITTDTQYF. The CDR3, as DNA: TGTGCCAGCAGGGTGAGGATAACCACAGATACGCAGTATTTT.

J is TRBJ2-1 and V is TRBV6-5, with D uncertain. V shed 4 bases and J shed 1 base, with 8 bases lying between them. In germline, CDR1 is MNHEY, CDR2 SVGAGI. This CDR3 comprises 14 residues. The CDR3 is CASSFLESYNEQFF. CDR3 sequence (DNA): TGTGCCAGCAGTTTTTTGGAGTCCTACAATGAGCAGTTCTTC.

This clonotype was seen many times. This chain links TRBV5-1 with TRBJ2-7; 11 nucleotides align to TRBD1. Per the germline V gene, CDR1 is SGHRS and CDR2 is YFSETQ. V lost 8 bases to trimming and J lost 0 bases; unmatched junction nucleotides: 7. The CDR3 totals 15 residues. CDR3 sequence (DNA): TGCGCCAGTAAAACCGGGACAGGGGGCTCCTACGAGCAGTACTTC. Translating it yields CASKTGTGGSYEQYF.

This clonotype was detected a few times. V is TRBV7-6 and J is TRBJ2-3; 9 positions match TRBD2. CDR1 is SGHVS and CDR2 is FNYEAQ in the germline V gene. V shed 5 bases, J shed 2 bases, and the junction held 14 bases outside the gene matches. The CDR3 totals 18 residues. CDR3 residues: CASSPRREAGGNTDTQYF. CDR3 nucleotides: TGTGCCAGCAGCCCCCGCCGGGAGGCGGGAGGGAACACAGATACGCAGTATTTT.

This clonotype was detected ten times or more. The chain couples TRBV7-2 to TRBJ2-1; the match to TRBD2 covers 16 bases. Germline values: CDR1 SGHTA, CDR2 FQGNSA. The CDR3 loop spans 14 amino acids. Trimming removed 4 bases from V and 10 bases from J; junction bases left unmatched: 1. For the CDR3, the DNA is TGTGCCAGCAGCTCGGGACTAGCGGGAGGGGAGCAGTTCTTC. Translation gives CASSSGLAGGEQFF.

This clonotype was seen a few times. The DNA for the CDR3 is TGCAGTGCTAGAAGGGCGGGAGGGACCGCAGATACGCAGTATTTT. Its protein product is CSARRAGGTADTQYF. V is TRBV20-1 and J is TRBJ2-3; the match to TRBD2 covers 9 bases. Germline-derived CDR1 and CDR2 are DFQATT and SNEGSKA (reference sequence). The trim removed 2 bases at V and 4 bases at J, leaving 7 bases unmatched. This CDR3 comprises 15 residues.

V gene TRBV11-2 combines with J gene TRBJ2-3; no clear D. V lost 2 bases and J lost 6, with 18 bases in between. The CDR3 totals 16 residues. Germline V CDR1 and CDR2: SGHAT, FQNNGV. The CDR3 reads CASSLRAWQVGDTQYF. CDR3 bases: TGTGCCAGCAGCTTAAGGGCCTGGCAAGTGGGGGATACGCAGTATTTT.

The rearrangement uses TRBV4-2 and TRBJ2-1; TRBD2 is a possible D gene (6 bases). The germline V gene encodes CDR1 LGHNA and CDR2 YNFKEQ. V was cut by 1 base and J by 4 bases, with 17 bases left in between. The CDR3 runs to 17 residues. The CDR3 protein is CASSQGRRGVGYNEQFF. In nucleotides, the CDR3 is TGTGCCAGCAGCCAAGGTCGGCGGGGAGTAGGGTACAATGAGCAGTTCTTC.

This clonotype was counted ten times or more. The chain is built from TRBV2 and TRBJ2-1; D uncertain. Germline CDR1 reads SNHLY; CDR2 reads FYNNEI. V was pared by 4 bases and J by 1 base, with 14 bases between. CDR3 length: 16 residues. CDR3 coding DNA: TGTGCCAGCAGTGCCCCTTCGACGGTATCCTACAATGAGCAGTTCTTC. Its protein product is CASSAPSTVSYNEQFF.

The table lists this clonotype with a few counts. This sequence joins TRBV4-1 and TRBJ2-3; TRBD2 might be the D (7 bases). Per germline, CDR1 MGHRA and CDR2 YSYEKL. CDR3 length: 17 residues. Trimming took 1 base from V and 3 from J, leaving 17 bases between them. The CDR3 is CASSQVSRGGRTDTQYF. The CDR3 DNA reads TGCGCCAGCAGCCAAGTTTCTAGGGGGGGCAGGACAGATACGCAGTATTTT.

The chain couples TRBV11-2 to TRBJ2-1; TRBD2 is a possible D gene (5 bases). CDR3 length: 14 amino acids. Germline V CDR1 and CDR2: SGHAT, FQNNGV. V was trimmed by 1 base and J by 9 bases, leaving 13 bases between them. CDR3 DNA sequence: TGTGCCAGCAGCTTAGGGTCAATAGGAGGTGAGCAGTTCTTC. Its protein product is CASSLGSIGGEQFF. The full variable domain, in which reference TRBV11-2 and TRBJ2-1 provide the parts outside the CDR3, is EAGVAQSPRYKIIEKRQSVAFWCNPISGHATLYWYQQILGQGPKLLIQFQNNGVVDDSQLPKDRFSAERLKGVDSTLKIQPAKLEDSAVYLCASSLGSIGGEQFFGPGTRLTVL.

This clonotype has more than one count but fewer than ten. The J gene is TRBJ2-1, the V gene TRBV20-1; tentatively, D is TRBD1 or TRBD2 (5 bases each). V gave up 6 bases and J gave up 3 bases, with 18 bases separating them. CDR1 and CDR2 from the germline V gene are DFQATT and SNEGSKA (reference sequence). The CDR3 loop spans 15 amino acids. The CDR3 coding sequence is TGCAGTGCAGACAGCGGAAGATCATTCTACAATGAGCAGTTCTTC. As protein: CSADSGRSFYNEQFF.

The rearrangement links TRBV10-3 to TRBJ2-5; D is unclear. Germline loops: CDR1 ENHRY, CDR2 SYGVKD. This CDR3 is 17 amino acids long. Deletions cut 11 bases from V and 0 bases from J, with 25 bases between. The CDR3 reads CASGVGPQSDDQETQYF. The CDR3 coding sequence is TGTGCCTCCGGCGTCGGCCCACAGAGTGACGACCAAGAGACCCAGTACTTC.

The chain recombines TRBV20-1 with TRBJ1-1; 9 bases agree with TRBD1. The CDR3 totals 17 residues. Germline CDR1 reads DFQATT; CDR2 reads SNEGSKA (reference sequence). The junction had 11 bases not matched to a gene; V was cut back by 0 bases and J by 3 bases. This CDR3 is CSARDGRGGQGHTEAFF. CDR3 nucleotides: TGCAGTGCTAGAGATGGTAGGGGAGGACAGGGGCACACTGAAGCTTTCTTT.

This clonotype was seen many times. The chain couples TRBV18 to TRBJ2-6, with TRBD1 identical over 8 bases. Germline CDR1 KGHSH, CDR2 LQKENI. V lost 2 bases to trimming and J lost 1 base; unmatched junction nucleotides: 7. The CDR3 sequence is 18 residues long. In nucleotides, the CDR3 is TGTGCCAGCTCACCAAGGACAGGGTCCTTATCTGGGGCCAACGTCCTGACTTTC. It encodes CASSPRTGSLSGANVLTF.

This clonotype turned up a few times. A read error is likely, as this CDR3 ends without the conserved phenylalanine or tryptophan. The J gene is TRBJ2-7, the V gene TRBV5-1; no firm D call. The V gene lost 0 bases and the J gene lost 2 bases, with 9 bases spanning the gap. CDR3 size: 14 residues. Germline V gene data show CDR1 as SGHRS and CDR2 as YFSETQ. The DNA of the CDR3 is TGCGCCAGCAGCTTGGAGGCCAGTACCTACGAGCAGTACCTC. As protein: CASSLEASTYEQYL.

The chain links TRBV12-3 or TRBV12-4 to TRBJ2-1; TRBD2 agrees at 8 bases. V lost 5 bases to trimming and J lost 2 bases; unmatched junction nucleotides: 5. The CDR3 is made up of 15 amino acids. The CDR3 coding sequence is TGTGCCAGCAGTCAACCGGGACTAGCCTACAATGAGCAGTTCTTC. Amino acid sequence: CASSQPGLAYNEQFF.

At least ten counts were recorded for this clonotype. The rearrangement links TRBV20-1 to TRBJ1-1; possibly TRBD1 for D (6 bases). CDR1 is DFQATT and CDR2 is SNEGSKA in the germline V gene (reference sequence). CDR3 length: 11 residues. V lost 6 bases and J 1 base, leaving 6 bases between the germline ends. The CDR3 DNA follows: TGCAGTGCGACAGGGAACACTGAAGCTTTCTTT. Translation gives CSATGNTEAFF.

This clonotype has ten or more counts. The chain is built from TRBV14 and TRBJ2-1; TRBD1 or TRBD2 may be the D gene (5 bases each). The CDR3 extends over 16 amino acids. Trimming took 3 bases from V and 2 from J, leaving 14 bases between them. In germline, CDR1 is SGHDN, CDR2 FVKESK. The CDR3 nucleotides read TGTGCCAGCAGCCATGAACGTCGGGGCGCCTACAATGAGCAGTTCTTC. Encoded protein: CASSHERRGAYNEQFF.

This clonotype came up once. The V call is TRBV20-1, the J call TRBJ1-4; D gene uncertain. Germline CDR1 reads DFQATT; CDR2 reads SNEGSKA (reference sequence). Trimming left V 0 bases short and J 8 bases short, with 10 bases between. CDR3 length: 13 amino acids. The CDR3 loop reads CSAREAGPEKLFF. Here the CDR3 DNA reads TGCAGTGCTAGAGAGGCCGGGCCGGAAAAACTGTTTTTT.